The T cell receptor beta chain under discussion was sequenced for a study of early T cells in non-severe SARS-CoV-2 infection. In the study overall: Bulk RNA taken from unsorted whole blood was sequenced, leaving chains unpaired. Notes on the study in general: Matching against VDJdb likely underestimated virus-specific expansions, favoring anti-spike CD8.

Using its own MiXCR run on the 5' RACE reads, TCRdb lists one record per CDR3 protein. The sample holds tens of thousands of distinct CDR3 sequences; approximately 12% are singletons and the top ten take roughly 6.8%. In this sample, this clonotype turned up a few times. Its target is not known. Trimming shortened V by 9 bases and J by 5 bases, and 16 bases separated the two germline ends. The CDR3 loop spans 13 amino acids. CDR1 and CDR2 from the germline V gene are SNHLY and FYNNEI. Input material: whole blood. The chain has TRBV2 and TRBJ1-1; D gene ambiguous. This TCR came from an adult who was a healthcare worker with PCR-confirmed SARS-CoV-2 infection or an uninfected control (not recorded which). CDR3 coding DNA: TGTGCCAGTTCGGTGGGGTCGGGGACTGAAGCTTTCTTT. Its translation: CASSVGSGTEAFF.